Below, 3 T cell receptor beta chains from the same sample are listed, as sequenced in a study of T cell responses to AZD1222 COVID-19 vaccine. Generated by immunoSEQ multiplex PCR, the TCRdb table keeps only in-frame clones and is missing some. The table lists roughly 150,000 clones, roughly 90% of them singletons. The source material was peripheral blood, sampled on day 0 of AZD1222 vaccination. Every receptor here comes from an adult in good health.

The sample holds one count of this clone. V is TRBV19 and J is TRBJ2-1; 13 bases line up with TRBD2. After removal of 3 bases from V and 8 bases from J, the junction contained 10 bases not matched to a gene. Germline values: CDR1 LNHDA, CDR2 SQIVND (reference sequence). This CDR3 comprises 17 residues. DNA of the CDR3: TGTGCCAGTAGTATGTTGGCCACTAGCGGGGGGGAGCATGAGCAGTTCTTC. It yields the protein CASSMLATSGGEHEQFF.

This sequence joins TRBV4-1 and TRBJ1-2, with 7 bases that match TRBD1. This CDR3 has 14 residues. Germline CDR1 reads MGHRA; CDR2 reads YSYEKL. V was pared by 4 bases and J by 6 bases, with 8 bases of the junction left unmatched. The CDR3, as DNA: TGCGCCAGCAGCCTCGGCCCGACAGGGAATGGCTACACCTTC. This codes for CASSLGPTGNGYTF.

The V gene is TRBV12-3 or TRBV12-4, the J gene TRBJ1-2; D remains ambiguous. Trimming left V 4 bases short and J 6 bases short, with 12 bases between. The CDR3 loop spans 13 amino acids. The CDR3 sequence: CASSSLHGDGYTF. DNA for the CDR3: TGTGCCAGCAGTTCCCTCCATGGCGATGGCTACACCTTC.